One sample yielded the 31 T cell receptor beta chains listed below, sequenced in a study of Graves' ophthalmopathy and Graves' hyperthyroidism. RNA transcripts yielded amplified TCR beta CDR3 regions. An opening RT-PCR round employed HTBI primers and preceded a second-round multiplex PCR. TCRdb itself ran the multiplex PCR reads through MiXCR, one entry per CDR3 protein. This table has about 620,000 distinct CDR3 sequences, about 20% appearing once. The sequenced sample consisted of peripheral blood. These TCRs come from a young woman with stable Graves' hyperthyroidism. Some clones in this sample may be carry-over from other donors' samples.

This clonotype was recorded at least ten times. The junction differs from germline at one of its ends, possibly a read error. The J gene is TRBJ2-7, the V gene TRBV12-3 or TRBV12-4; TRBD1 aligns across 7 bases. This CDR3 has 14 residues. CDR3 bases: TGTGCCAGCAGTTTGGTGGGACAGAGCTACGAGCGGTACTTC. Translating gives CASSLVGQSYERYF.

Many counts were recorded for this clonotype. This chain uses TRBV28 with TRBJ1-2; 8 bases fit TRBD1. This CDR3 has 15 residues. CDR1 is MDHEN and CDR2 is SYDVKM in the germline V gene. V trimming: 2 bases; J trimming: 7 bases; junction bases outside the gene matches: 9. The CDR3 protein is CASSLAGQAGFGYTF. The CDR3, as DNA: TGTGCCAGCAGTTTAGCGGGACAGGCAGGATTTGGCTACACCTTC.

In its sample, this clonotype was seen many times. The gene calls are TRBV28 and TRBJ2-7; weak D call: TRBD2 (6 bases). CDR1 is MDHEN, CDR2 SYDVKM, per germline. Trimming shortened V by 4 bases and J by 5 bases, and 15 bases separated the two germline ends. This CDR3 has 14 amino acids. The CDR3 bases are TGTGCCAGCAGTTCACGGGACTTTCCCCACGAGCAGTACTTC. This translates into CASSSRDFPHEQYF.

This sequence joins TRBV20-1 and TRBJ1-2; D unclear. Trimming stripped 1 base from V and 6 bases from J, with 9 bases between. This CDR3 contains 12 residues. The V gene's germline CDR1 is DFQATT and CDR2 SNEGSKA (reference sequence). CDR3 coding DNA: TGCAGTGCTAGAGGATCCGGGGATGGCTACACCTTC. Translating it yields CSARGSGDGYTF.

The table lists this clonotype with many counts. The chain links TRBV20-1 to TRBJ2-7; 11 bases line up with TRBD2. Germline CDR1 and CDR2: DFQATT and SNEGSKA (reference sequence). J gave up 4 bases and V 1 base, and 6 bases lay outside the gene matches. The CDR3 covers 15 residues. CDR3 protein: CSARASSGRRYEQYF. The CDR3 DNA sequence: TGCAGTGCTAGAGCATCTAGCGGGAGGAGATACGAGCAGTACTTC.

This clonotype was detected only once. This sequence may be a read error, since a much larger clone differs from it by one base. The chain is built from TRBV7-3 and TRBJ1-2, with a weak D call TRBD1 (5 bases). Germline assignment: CDR1 SGHTA and CDR2 FQGTGA. The CDR3 contains 15 residues. The V end was cut by 6 bases, the J end by 6 bases, with 20 bases between. CDR3 DNA: TGTGCCAGCAGTCCAGCGGGGGGTGATACCGATGGCTACACCTTC. Translation gives CASSPAGGDTDGYTF.

J is TRBJ1-2 and V is TRBV4-1; 9 bases agree with TRBD1. CDR1 MGHRA and CDR2 YSYEKL come from the germline V gene. CDR3 length: 16 residues. With V trimmed by 3 bases and J by 7 bases, 12 bases remained unmatched. CDR3 nucleotide sequence: TGCGCCAGCAGCCACAGCGGGCTACAGGGGGCTATTGGCTACACCTTC. Translation: CASSHSGLQGAIGYTF.

CDR3 loop: CASSEAGGGQPQHF. The CDR3 coding sequence is TGTGCCAGCAGTGAAGCGGGGGGGGGTCAGCCCCAGCATTTT. The chain combines TRBV6-1 with TRBJ1-5, with a weak D call TRBD1 (5 bases). Deletions cut 0 bases from V and 6 bases from J, with 9 bases between. Germline assignment: CDR1 MNHNS and CDR2 SASEGT. The CDR3 is 14 residues long.

This clonotype was seen at least ten times. The chain couples TRBV6-5 to TRBJ2-7; D remains unclear. The length of the CDR3 is 14 residues. Trimming stripped 6 bases from V and 1 base from J, with 13 bases between. The V gene's germline CDR1 is MNHEY and CDR2 SVGAGI. As DNA, the CDR3 is TGTGCCAGCAGCCCCCACGTAGGGTCCTACGAGCAGTACTTC. Its protein product is CASSPHVGSYEQYF.

This clonotype was detected ten times or more. The gene calls are TRBV28 and TRBJ2-5; D is unclear. The CDR3 runs 14 residues. Germline V CDR1 and CDR2: MDHEN, SYDVKM. The ends were cut back, 2 bases at V and 5 bases at J, with 12 bases in the middle. This chain's CDR3 is CASSLIDPWETQYF. The DNA for the CDR3 is TGTGCCAGCAGTTTAATAGACCCCTGGGAGACCCAGTACTTC.

V gene TRBV5-1 combines with J gene TRBJ2-5; D remains ambiguous. CDR1 is SGHRS, CDR2 YFSETQ, per germline. The CDR3 is 14 amino acids. V lost 4 bases and J lost 3, with 13 bases in between. This CDR3 reads CASSHWTLEETQYF. CDR3 sequence (DNA): TGCGCCAGCAGCCATTGGACCTTAGAAGAGACCCAGTACTTC.

This rearrangement joins TRBV29-1 to TRBJ1-1; TRBD1 matches at 8 bases. The CDR3 loop spans 13 amino acids. Germline loops: CDR1 SQVTM, CDR2 ANQGSEA. The ends lost 7 bases at V and 3 bases at J; junction bases unmatched: 7. DNA of the CDR3: TGCAGCGCAGGACAGGGAATGGACACTGAAGCTTTCTTT. As protein: CSAGQGMDTEAFF.

This clonotype showed up many times. V is TRBV6-1 and J is TRBJ1-2; maybe TRBD1 (6 bases). In germline, CDR1 is MNHNS, CDR2 SASEGT. V lost 5 bases, J lost 2 bases, and 18 bases lay in between. This CDR3 contains 16 residues. The CDR3 nucleotides read TGTGCCAGCAGTCGGGGTGGACAGCCTTTAAACTATGGCTACACCTTC. Its protein product is CASSRGGQPLNYGYTF.

This clonotype was found many times. The chain carries TRBV19 and TRBJ1-5; the D is unclear. Trimming removed 1 base from V and 9 bases from J, with 7 bases in between. In germline, CDR1 is LNHDA, CDR2 SQIVND (reference sequence). The CDR3 runs 12 residues. The CDR3 loop reads CASSIGRVPQHF. DNA of the CDR3: TGTGCCAGTAGTATAGGTCGGGTGCCCCAGCATTTT.

This clonotype has more than one count but fewer than ten. J is TRBJ2-5 and V is TRBV4-1; TRBD1 aligns across 9 bases. In germline, CDR1 is MGHRA, CDR2 YSYEKL. The CDR3 runs 15 residues. V gave up 0 bases and J gave up 5 bases; unmatched junction bases: 4. In DNA, the CDR3 is TGCGCCAGCAGCCAAGAGGGGACAGGGAGTGAGACCCAGTACTTC. Protein product: CASSQEGTGSETQYF.

The table lists this clonotype with many counts. The chain links TRBV28 to TRBJ1-5, with D possibly TRBD1 on 5 matching bases. The V gene lost 0 bases and the J gene lost 3 bases, with 18 bases spanning the gap. CDR1 MDHEN and CDR2 SYDVKM come from the germline V gene. The length of the CDR3 is 18 residues. CDR3 loop: CASSLWGTRGFDNQPQHF. The CDR3 DNA reads TGTGCCAGCAGTTTATGGGGGACGAGAGGGTTTGACAATCAGCCCCAGCATTTT. Using reference TRBV28 and TRBJ1-5 for the parts outside the CDR3, the full variable domain is DVKVTQSSRYLVKRTGEKVFLECVQDMDHENMFWYRQDPGLGLRLIYFSYDVKMKEKGDIPEGYSVSREKKERFSLILESASTNQTSMYLCASSLWGTRGFDNQPQHFGDGTRLSIL.

The chain employs TRBV12-3 or TRBV12-4 and TRBJ1-5; TRBD1 matches at 9 bases. The CDR3 is 15 amino acids. V was clipped by 6 bases and J by 4 bases; unmatched bases: 7. The CDR3: CASRISTGGNQPQHF. CDR3 coding DNA: TGTGCCAGCAGAATCTCGACAGGGGGGAATCAGCCCCAGCATTTT.

The CDR3: CASSEAVMVSNQPQHF. The DNA of the CDR3 is TGTGCCAGCAGTGAAGCGGTTATGGTAAGCAATCAGCCCCAGCATTTT. The rearrangement links TRBV6-1 to TRBJ1-5; D gene unclear. Trimming cost V 0 bases and J 1 base, with 10 bases left between them. Germline V gene lookup returns CDR1 MNHNS and CDR2 SASEGT. The CDR3 has 16 residues.

This clonotype has at least ten counts. CDR3 residues: CASSLGQQGVETQYF. In DNA, the CDR3 is TGTGCCAGCAGCTTAGGACAACAGGGGGTAGAGACCCAGTACTTC. The genes are TRBV11-2 and TRBJ2-5; 8 bases match TRBD1. The CDR3 has 15 residues. Germline V gene sequence: CDR1 SGHAT, CDR2 FQNNGV. With 1 base clipped from V and 4 bases from J, the junction kept 5 bases outside the gene matches.

The V and J genes are TRBV6-2 or TRBV6-3 and TRBJ1-1; 9 bases map to TRBD1. Per the germline V gene, CDR1 is MNHEY and CDR2 is SVGEGT. CDR3 size: 13 residues. The V gene end was trimmed by 6 bases and the J gene end by 7 bases; junction bases not matched to a gene: 6. CDR3 amino acids: CASRRQGVREAFF. The CDR3 coding sequence is TGTGCCAGCAGGCGACAGGGGGTACGTGAAGCTTTCTTT.

This clonotype was seen many times. The genes are TRBV12-3 or TRBV12-4 and TRBJ1-5; TRBD1 is a possible D gene (5 bases). There are 13 residues in the CDR3. V gave up 8 bases and J gave up 0 bases, with 8 bases separating them. The CDR3 region has the DNA TGTGCCAGCGGTGACAGTAGCAATCAGCCCCAGCATTTT. Protein product: CASGDSSNQPQHF.

This clonotype was picked up a small number of times. V and J are TRBV6-1 and TRBJ2-7, with D tentatively TRBD2 (6 bases). The CDR3 has 17 residues. V dropped 5 bases and J dropped 2 bases, with 22 bases sitting between them. From germline, CDR1 is MNHNS and CDR2 SASEGT. DNA for the CDR3: TGTGCCAGCAGTCCACCCGGGCATCGACTAGGGCCCTACGAGCAGTACTTC. Translated: CASSPPGHRLGPYEQYF.

This clonotype was observed many times. The chain has TRBV27 and TRBJ1-1; D ambiguous. CDR1 is MNHEY and CDR2 is SMNVEV in the germline V gene (reference sequence). V gave up 3 bases and J gave up 2 bases, with 13 bases separating them. The CDR3 spans 15 residues. CDR3 in DNA: TGTGCCAGCAGTTTTTCCCCTCTAGGAAACACTGAAGCTTTCTTT. Translation: CASSFSPLGNTEAFF.

There are many counts of this clonotype. An end of the junction does not agree with germline; a read error may underlie this. The rearrangement joins TRBV7-6 to TRBJ1-1; the D is unclear. Germline loops: CDR1 SGHVS, CDR2 FNYEAQ. The CDR3 length is 12 residues. This chain's CDR3 is CASSLEGTDAFF. CDR3 bases: TGTGCCAGCAGCTTAGAGGGCACTGACGCTTTCTTT.

On this clonotype itself: Just one base apart from a much larger clone, this may be a read error. The CDR3 ends on some other residue instead of the conserved phenylalanine or tryptophan, so this is likely a read error. The V call is TRBV6-4, the J call TRBJ2-7; 7 bases line up with TRBD2. The CDR3 length is 15 residues. With V trimmed by 0 bases and J by 7 bases, 9 bases remained unmatched. The germline CDR1 and CDR2 sequences are MRHNA and SNTAGT. The CDR3 sequence is CASSDSGGTGREQYY. The DNA of the CDR3 is TGTGCCAGCAGTGACTCGGGGGGGACGGGACGAGAGCAGTACTAC.

This clonotype appeared a few times. The chain employs TRBV15 and TRBJ2-7, with 8 nucleotides matching TRBD2. The ends lost 0 bases at V and 0 bases at J; junction bases unmatched: 1. The CDR3 is 15 amino acids. In germline, CDR1 is LNHNV, CDR2 YYDKDF (reference sequence). Here the CDR3 reads CATSREAGASYEQYF. CDR3 coding DNA: TGTGCCACCAGCAGAGAAGCGGGGGCCTCCTACGAGCAGTACTTC.

This clonotype was counted at least ten times. This chain links TRBV20-1 with TRBJ2-7; D remains ambiguous. The V end lost 0 bases, the J end lost 4 bases, and 13 bases lay between the germline ends. Germline V gives CDR1 DFQATT, CDR2 SNEGSKA (reference sequence). This CDR3 contains 14 residues. Here the CDR3 DNA reads TGCAGTGCTAGAGACCCCCGTGGAATGTACGAGCAGTACTTC. Translating it yields CSARDPRGMYEQYF.

This clonotype was detected many times. The chain is built from TRBV6-2 or TRBV6-3 and TRBJ2-7; 7 nucleotides match TRBD1. The germline CDR1 and CDR2 sequences are MNHEY and SVGEGT. CDR3 length: 14 amino acids. V shed 4 bases and J 5 bases; nucleotides not matched to a gene: 8. The CDR3 region is CASSSATGIHEQYF. The DNA for the CDR3 is TGTGCCAGCAGTTCCGCGACAGGGATCCACGAGCAGTACTTC.

This clonotype was detected ten times or more. The chain uses TRBV20-1 and TRBJ1-5; TRBD1 aligns across 7 bases. The CDR3 has 13 residues. Germline V gene sequence: CDR1 DFQATT, CDR2 SNEGSKA (reference sequence). J lost 4 bases, V lost 5 bases, and 5 bases had no gene match. The CDR3: CSAVGTENQPQHF. DNA of the CDR3: TGCAGTGCTGTTGGGACAGAGAATCAGCCCCAGCATTTT.

A note on this clonotype: The junction does not match germline at one end; this may be a read error. This chain uses TRBV10-3 with TRBJ1-3, with 7 bases that match TRBD1. CDR1 and CDR2 (germline): ENHRY, SYGVKD. The CDR3 extends over 15 amino acids. The CDR3 DNA sequence: TGTGCCATCAGGGGGGACAGCTGGTCTGGAAGCACCATATATTTT. Translation gives CAIRGDSWSGSTIYF.

This clonotype was recorded many times. This sequence joins TRBV27 and TRBJ1-6; TRBD1 might be the D (5 bases). The CDR3 is 15 amino acids. Germline-derived CDR1 and CDR2 are MNHEY and SMNVEV (reference sequence). Trimming shortened V by 2 bases and J by 7 bases, and 12 bases separated the two germline ends. This CDR3 reads CASSLRGRANSPLHF. CDR3 nucleotides: TGTGCCAGCAGTTTAAGGGGCAGGGCGAATTCACCCCTCCACTTT.